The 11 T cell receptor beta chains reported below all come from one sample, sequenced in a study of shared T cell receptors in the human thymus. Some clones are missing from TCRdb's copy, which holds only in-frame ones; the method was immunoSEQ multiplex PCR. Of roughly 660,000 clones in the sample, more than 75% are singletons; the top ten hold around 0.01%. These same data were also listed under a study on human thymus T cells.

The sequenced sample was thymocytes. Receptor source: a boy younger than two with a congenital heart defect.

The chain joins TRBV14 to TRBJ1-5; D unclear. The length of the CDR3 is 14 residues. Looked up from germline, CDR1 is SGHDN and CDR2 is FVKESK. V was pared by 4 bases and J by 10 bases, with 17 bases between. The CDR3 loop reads CASSPSGAPGPQHF. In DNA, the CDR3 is TGTGCCAGCAGCCCCTCGGGTGCCCCGGGTCCCCAGCATTTT.

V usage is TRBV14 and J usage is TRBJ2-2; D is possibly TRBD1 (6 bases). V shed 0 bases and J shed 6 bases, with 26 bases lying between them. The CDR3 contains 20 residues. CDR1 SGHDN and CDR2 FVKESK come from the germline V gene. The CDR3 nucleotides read TGTGCCAGCAGCCAAGAGATCATGGGGCCAGGGGAAATAGAACCCGGGGAGCTGTTTTTT. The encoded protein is CASSQEIMGPGEIEPGELFF.

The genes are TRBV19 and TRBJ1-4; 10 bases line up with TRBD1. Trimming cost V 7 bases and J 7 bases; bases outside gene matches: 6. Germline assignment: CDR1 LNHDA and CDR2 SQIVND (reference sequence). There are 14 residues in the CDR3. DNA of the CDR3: TGTGCCAGTAATCAGGACAGGGGGGGTGAAAAACTGTTTTTT. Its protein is CASNQDRGGEKLFF.

The DNA of the CDR3 is TGTGCCAGCAGCCCACAGGGGGCTAGTGGGGCCAACGTCCTGACTTTC. This gives the protein CASSPQGASGANVLTF. V is TRBV7-2 and J is TRBJ2-6, with 9 positions matching TRBD1. This CDR3 comprises 16 residues. The V and J ends lost 5 bases and 3 bases, in that order; junction bases with no gene match: 5. The germline CDR1 and CDR2 sequences are SGHTA and FQGNSA.

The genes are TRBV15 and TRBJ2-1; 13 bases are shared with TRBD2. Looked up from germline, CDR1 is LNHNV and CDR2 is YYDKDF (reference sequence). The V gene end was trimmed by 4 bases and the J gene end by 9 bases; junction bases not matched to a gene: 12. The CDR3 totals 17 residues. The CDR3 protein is CATSTLGTSGTEGEQFF. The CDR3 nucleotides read TGTGCCACCAGCACACTAGGGACTAGCGGGACCGAGGGTGAGCAGTTCTTC.

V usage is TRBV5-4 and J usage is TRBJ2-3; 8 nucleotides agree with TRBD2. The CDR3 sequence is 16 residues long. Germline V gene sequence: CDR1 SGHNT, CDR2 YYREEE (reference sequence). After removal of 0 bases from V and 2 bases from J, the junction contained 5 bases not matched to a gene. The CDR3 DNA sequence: TGTGCCAGCAGCTTGGGGCGGGAGGCCATCACAGATACGCAGTATTTT. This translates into CASSLGREAITDTQYF.

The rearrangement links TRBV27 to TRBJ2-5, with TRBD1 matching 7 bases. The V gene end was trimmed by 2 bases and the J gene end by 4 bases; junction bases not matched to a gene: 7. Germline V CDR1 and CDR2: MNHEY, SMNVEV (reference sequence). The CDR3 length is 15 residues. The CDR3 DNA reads TGTGCCAGCAGTTTAGAGGGGGCAATAAGAGAGACCCAGTACTTC. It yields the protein CASSLEGAIRETQYF.

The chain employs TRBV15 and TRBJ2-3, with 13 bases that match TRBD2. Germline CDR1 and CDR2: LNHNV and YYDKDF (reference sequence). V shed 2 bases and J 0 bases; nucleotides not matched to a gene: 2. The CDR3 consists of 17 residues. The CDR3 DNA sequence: TGTGCCACCAGCAGACTGGGACTAGCGGGGAGCACAGATACGCAGTATTTT. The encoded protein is CATSRLGLAGSTDTQYF.

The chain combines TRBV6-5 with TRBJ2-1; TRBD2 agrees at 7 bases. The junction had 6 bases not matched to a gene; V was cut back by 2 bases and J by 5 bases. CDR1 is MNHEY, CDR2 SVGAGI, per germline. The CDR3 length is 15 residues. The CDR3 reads CASSYEPSGDNEQFF. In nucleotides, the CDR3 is TGTGCCAGCAGTTACGAGCCTAGCGGCGACAATGAGCAGTTCTTC.

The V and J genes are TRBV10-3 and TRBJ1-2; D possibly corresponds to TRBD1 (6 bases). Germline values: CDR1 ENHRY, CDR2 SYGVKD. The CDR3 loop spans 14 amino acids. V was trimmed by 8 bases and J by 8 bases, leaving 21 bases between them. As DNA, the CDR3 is TGTGCCATCGGAACAACAGGGTCCGTGAGGGGCTACACCTTC. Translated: CAIGTTGSVRGYTF.

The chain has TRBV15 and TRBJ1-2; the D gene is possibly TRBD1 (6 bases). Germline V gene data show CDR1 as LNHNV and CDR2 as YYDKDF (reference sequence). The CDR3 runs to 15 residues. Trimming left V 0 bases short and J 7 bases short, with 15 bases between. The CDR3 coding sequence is TGTGCCACCAGCAGAGAGCTGCGGGGGGCTTCTGGCTACACCTTC. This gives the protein CATSRELRGASGYTF.